This T cell receptor beta chain was recorded in a study of cytomegalovirus exposure and HLA in healthy donors. Study-wide findings and caveats: It was confirmed in vitro that a few of the CMV-associated chains were specific for CMV antigens.

V shed 7 bases, J shed 2 bases, and the junction held 9 bases outside the gene matches. Germline V lookup: CDR1 SGHRS, CDR2 YFSETQ. This CDR3 comprises 14 residues. Points on this clone: The antigen is not known.

The roughly 120-subject validation cohort, separate from the approximately 670-subject first cohort, included the donors. The table came from immunoSEQ multiplex PCR; TCRdb's copy has only in-frame clones and leaves some out. This sample has around 60,000 clones, with roughly 94% found just once. This sequence originates from a woman younger than 35 in good health and CMV-seronegative. This rearrangement joins TRBV5-1 to TRBJ2-7; TRBD2 matches at 7 bases. The material sequenced was PBMCs. CDR3 residues: CASRISREAYEQYF. DNA of the CDR3: TGCGCCAGCCGGATATCCCGGGAGGCCTACGAGCAGTACTTC.